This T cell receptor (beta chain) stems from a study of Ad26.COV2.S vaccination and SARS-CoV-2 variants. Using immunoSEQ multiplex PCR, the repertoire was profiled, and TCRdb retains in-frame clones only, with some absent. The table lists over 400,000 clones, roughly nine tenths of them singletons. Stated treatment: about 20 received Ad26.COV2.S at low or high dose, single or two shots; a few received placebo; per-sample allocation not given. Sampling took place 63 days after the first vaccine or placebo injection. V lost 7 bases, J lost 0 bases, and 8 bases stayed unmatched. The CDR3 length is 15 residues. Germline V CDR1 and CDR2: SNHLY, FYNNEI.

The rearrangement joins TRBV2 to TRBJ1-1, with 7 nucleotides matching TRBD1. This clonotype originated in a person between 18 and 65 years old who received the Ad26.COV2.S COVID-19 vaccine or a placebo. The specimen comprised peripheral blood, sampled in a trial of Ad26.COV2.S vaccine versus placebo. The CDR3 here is CASNYVGTVNTEAFF. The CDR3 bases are TGTGCCAGCAATTACGTTGGGACAGTGAACACTGAAGCTTTCTTT. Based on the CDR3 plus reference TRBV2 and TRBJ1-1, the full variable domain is EPEVTQTPSHQVTQMGQEVILRCVPISNHLYFYWYRQILGQKVEFLVSFYNNEISEKSEIFDDQFSVERPDGSNFTLKIRSTKLEDSAMYFCASNYVGTVNTEAFFGQGTRLTVV.